Listed here is a single T cell receptor (beta chain). The specificity of this receptor is unknown. Per-nucleotide qualities are absent, and no much larger clonotype sits a single base away. The time point label, read with the paper, signifies: cycle 1 day 1 (C1D1), immediately before nivolumab initiation. Every trial patient had relapsed following autologous stem cell transplantation, and prior brentuximab vedotin exposure was what differed among cohorts A, B and C. The trial cohort was composed of roughly 60 patients with relapsed/refractory classical Hodgkin lymphoma, for whom complete response, partial response or progressive disease was recorded as best overall response. Single-agent nivolumab was administered to trial patients in the multi-cohort phase II CheckMate 205 trial. An independent review committee assessed best overall response by applying the 2007 International Working Group response criteria. PBMCs from the trial were collected at three points: immediately before nivolumab initiation (C1D1), and during therapy at cycle 2 day 1 and cycle 4 day 1. Peripheral blood was collected in 8 mL Vacutainer Cell Preparation Tubes, from which PBMCs were isolated by centrifugation and then cryopreserved.

The Qiagen DNeasy kit was used to extract genomic DNA from unsorted PBMCs and from the negatively selected CD4+ and CD8+ fractions. Amplification of TCR beta CDR3 regions was done by immunoSEQ multiplex PCR with primers that anneal to V and J segments. Amplification bias was minimized using a synthetic immune receptor repertoire, and residual bias was removed computationally after sequencing. The study's own analysis went as follows. Repertoire diversity was quantified as the Shannon entropy index using custom Python scripts. Unsorted, CD4+ and CD8+ repertoires were examined separately, except in combined analyses, for which CD4+ and CD8+ sequences were merged in silico. Clonal expansion was defined as a frequency increase of at least 2-fold after treatment compared with C1D1, and clones undetected at baseline were assigned a pseudocount of 0.5. Singleton clones were defined as clones with 0 or 1 copy at C1D1, and non-singleton clones were defined as clones with 2 or more copies. Clones expanded in unsorted samples were labelled as CD4+, CD8+ or unknown by matching protein sequences in sorted samples from the same patient. Wilcoxon tests on paired samples were used to test changes in diversity from C1D1 to C4D1. The table was pulled from immuneACCESS by TCRdb, which kept in-frame rearrangements only. Such tables lose some clones; where checked, under half of the loss comes from unresolved V genes, and the rest has no known cause. The V and J calls and clone size come from that table; D and trimming were worked out from the DNA. Counted in this sample were 11,000 or so clones; roughly four fifths of them appeared once. Of the sample, 34% falls within the top ten clones.

The data were taken from a study of PD-1 blockade in classical Hodgkin lymphoma (dated by TCRdb to 2020 to 2021). A note on the overall study: Nivolumab dosing was 3 mg/kg intravenously every 2 weeks, continuing until either disease progression or unacceptable toxicity. A peripheral blood immune signature of response to PD-1 blockade in classical Hodgkin lymphoma was defined using TCR beta sequencing and CyTOF. General study outcomes and caveats: Baseline diversity similar to that of newly diagnosed patients was observed in trial patients achieving complete response, whereas significantly lower diversity was observed in partial responders and progressors. Patients starting nivolumab less than 1 year after ASCT had lower diversity and were excluded from later analyses to avoid confounding by immune reconstitution. Newly diagnosed patients were reported to have lower baseline TCR diversity than healthy donors, and relapsed/refractory patients were reported to have lower baseline TCR diversity still. CD4+ but not CD8+ TCR diversity rose significantly by C4D1 (p=0.0027 vs p=0.16), most apparent in complete responders (p=0.02). The study was limited to a single clinical trial cohort, and causes of repertoire differences, possibly disease activity or prior therapy, remained undefined.

From a lookup of the germline V gene, CDR1 and CDR2 are SQVTM and ANQGSEA. From cysteine to phenylalanine, the CDR3 is 13 amino acids long. Left in the record is the CDR3 DNA by itself, 39 bases read in frame from the first base. A distance of 15 bases separates the germline ends of V and J, which lose 6 bases and 6 bases respectively. Rearrangement joined TRBV29-1 to TRBJ1-5, with a weak D call of TRBD1 (6 bases match). Source: peripheral blood mononuclear cells (PBMCs), taken at baseline. The sequence came from a human donor with classical Hodgkin lymphoma. The CDR3 reads CSVTLQGTQPQHF. The DNA sequence is given as TGCAGCGTCACTCTTCAGGGGACTCAGCCCCAGCATTTT. When the CDR3 is completed using the reference TRBV29-1 and TRBJ1-5 genes on either side, the full variable domain is SAVISQKPSRDICQRGTSLTIQCQVDSQVTMMFWYRQQPGQSLTLIATANQGSEATYESGFVIDKFPISRPNLTFSTLTVSNMSPEDSSIYLCSVTLQGTQPQHFGDGTRLSIL.